The clone carrying this T cell receptor (beta chain) was found many times. Described time point: pre-sensitization, week 0. Treatment here: therapeutic diphenylcyclopropenone sensitization with weekly scalp DPC. These data are taken from a study of human T cells and chemical hapten exposure. A single record per CDR3 protein comes from TCRdb applying MiXCR to the RACE reads. This table holds about 250,000 distinct CDR3 sequences, almost 8% found once. The germline CDR1 and CDR2 sequences are SGHAT and FQNNGV. V dropped 2 bases and J dropped 1 base, with 8 bases sitting between them. CDR3 length equals 14 residues.

Material: whole blood, obtained in connection with sensitization to the hapten diphenylcyclopropenone (DPC). This chain connects TRBV11-2 to TRBJ2-5; D ambiguous. The receptor was derived from a man between 18 and 35 years old with alopecia areata. Some clones in this sample may be carry-over from other donors' samples. This CDR3 is CASSLYGSQETQYF. CDR3 coding DNA: TGTGCCAGCAGCTTATACGGCAGCCAAGAGACCCAGTACTTC.